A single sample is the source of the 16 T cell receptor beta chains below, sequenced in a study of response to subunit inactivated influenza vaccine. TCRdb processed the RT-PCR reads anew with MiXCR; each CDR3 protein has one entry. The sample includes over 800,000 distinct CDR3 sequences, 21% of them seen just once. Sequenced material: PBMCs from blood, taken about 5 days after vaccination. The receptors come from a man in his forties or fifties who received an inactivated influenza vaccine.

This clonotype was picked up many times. CDR3 coding DNA: TGTGCCAGCAGCCGGACTAGCGGCACCACAGATACGCAGTATTTT. Encoded protein: CASSRTSGTTDTQYF. V is TRBV12-3 or TRBV12-4 and J is TRBJ2-3; 10 bases agree with TRBD2. The CDR3 has 15 amino acids. Germline trimming cut 6 bases from V and 2 bases from J; bases unmatched to any gene: 5.

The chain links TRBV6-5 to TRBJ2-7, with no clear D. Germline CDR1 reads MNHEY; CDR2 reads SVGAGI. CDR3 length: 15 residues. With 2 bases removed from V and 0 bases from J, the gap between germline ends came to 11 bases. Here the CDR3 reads CASSYGLSGSYEQYF. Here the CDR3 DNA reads TGTGCCAGCAGTTACGGGCTATCTGGCTCCTACGAGCAGTACTTC.

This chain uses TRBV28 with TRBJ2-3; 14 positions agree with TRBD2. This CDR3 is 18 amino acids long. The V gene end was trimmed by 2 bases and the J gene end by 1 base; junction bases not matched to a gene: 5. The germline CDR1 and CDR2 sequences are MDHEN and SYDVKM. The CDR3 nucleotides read TGTGCCAGCAGTTTAACGGGACTAGCGGGAGTTGGCACAGATACGCAGTATTTT. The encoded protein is CASSLTGLAGVGTDTQYF.

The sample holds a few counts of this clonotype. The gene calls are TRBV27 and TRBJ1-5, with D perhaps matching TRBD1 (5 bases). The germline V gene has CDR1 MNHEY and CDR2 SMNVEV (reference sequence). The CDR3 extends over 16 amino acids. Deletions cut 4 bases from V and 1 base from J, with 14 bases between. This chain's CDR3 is CASSSGTKGSNQPQHF. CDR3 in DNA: TGTGCCAGCAGTTCAGGGACCAAAGGGAGCAATCAGCCCCAGCATTTT.

CDR3 DNA: TGCAGCGTTGAAGGTGACTACATACCCGTAGATACGCAGTATTTT. It is translated as CSVEGDYIPVDTQYF. This sequence joins TRBV29-1 and TRBJ2-3, with a weak D call TRBD2 (5 bases). Trimming cost V 1 base and J 5 bases, with 16 bases left between them. The CDR3 is 15 amino acids. The germline V gene encodes CDR1 SQVTM and CDR2 ANQGSEA.

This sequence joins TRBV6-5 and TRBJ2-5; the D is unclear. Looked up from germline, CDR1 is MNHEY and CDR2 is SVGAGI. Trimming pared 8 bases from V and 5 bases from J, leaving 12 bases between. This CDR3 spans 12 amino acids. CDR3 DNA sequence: TGTGCCAGCGGTCGAGCAACGGAGACCCAGTACTTC. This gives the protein CASGRATETQYF.

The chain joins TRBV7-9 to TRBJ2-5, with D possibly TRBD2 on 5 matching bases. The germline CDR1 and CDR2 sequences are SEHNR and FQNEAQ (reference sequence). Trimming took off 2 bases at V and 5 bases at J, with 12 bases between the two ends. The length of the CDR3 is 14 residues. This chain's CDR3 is CASSLWVEEETQYF. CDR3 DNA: TGTGCCAGCAGCTTATGGGTGGAGGAGGAGACCCAGTACTTC.

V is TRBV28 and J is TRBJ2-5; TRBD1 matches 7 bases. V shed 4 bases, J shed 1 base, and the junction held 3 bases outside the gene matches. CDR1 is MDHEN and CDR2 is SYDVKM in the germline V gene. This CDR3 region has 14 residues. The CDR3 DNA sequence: TGTGCCAGCAGTTCGGGACAGATCCAAGAGACCCAGTACTTC. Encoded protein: CASSSGQIQETQYF.

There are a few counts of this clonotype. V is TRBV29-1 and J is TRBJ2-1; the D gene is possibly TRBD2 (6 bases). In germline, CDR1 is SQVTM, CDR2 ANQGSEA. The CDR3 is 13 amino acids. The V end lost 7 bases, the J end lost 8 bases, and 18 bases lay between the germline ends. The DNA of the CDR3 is TGCAGCGGTCTGCGCGGCGGCGGGGATGAGCAGTTCTTC. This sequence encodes CSGLRGGGDEQFF.

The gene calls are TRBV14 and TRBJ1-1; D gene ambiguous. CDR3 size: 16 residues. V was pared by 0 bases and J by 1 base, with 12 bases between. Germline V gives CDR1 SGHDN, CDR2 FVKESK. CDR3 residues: CASSQDLRARNTEAFF. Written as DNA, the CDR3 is TGTGCCAGCAGCCAAGATCTTCGGGCTAGGAACACTGAAGCTTTCTTT.

DNA of the CDR3: TGTGCCAGCAGCTTAGGACAATGGGGACTAGCGGGAGTGGGTGAGCAGTTCTTC. This encodes CASSLGQWGLAGVGEQFF. This sequence joins TRBV11-2 and TRBJ2-1, with 14 positions matching TRBD2. CDR1 is SGHAT and CDR2 is FQNNGV in the germline V gene. The trim removed 1 base at V and 9 bases at J, leaving 11 bases unmatched. The CDR3 covers 18 residues.

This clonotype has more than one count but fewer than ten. In DNA form, the CDR3 reads TGCGCCAGCAGCCACGACAGGGTCACCATTTACAATGAGCAGTTCTTC. This translates into CASSHDRVTIYNEQFF. The genes are TRBV4-3 and TRBJ2-1; 7 bases map to TRBD1. The V gene's germline CDR1 is LGHNA and CDR2 YSLEER. The V gene end was trimmed by 3 bases and the J gene end by 4 bases; junction bases not matched to a gene: 9. The CDR3 extends over 16 amino acids.

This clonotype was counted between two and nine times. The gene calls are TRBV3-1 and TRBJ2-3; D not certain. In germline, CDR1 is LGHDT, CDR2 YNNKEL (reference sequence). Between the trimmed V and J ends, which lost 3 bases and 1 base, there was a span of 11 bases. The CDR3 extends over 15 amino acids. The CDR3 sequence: CASSQGSFRTDTQYF. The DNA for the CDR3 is TGTGCCAGCAGCCAGGGAAGTTTTCGCACAGATACGCAGTATTTT.

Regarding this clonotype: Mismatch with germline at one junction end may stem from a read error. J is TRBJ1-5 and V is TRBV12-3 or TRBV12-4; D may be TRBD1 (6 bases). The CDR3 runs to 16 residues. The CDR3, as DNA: TGTGCTAGCAGTATCGGACAGTTCCTTAGCAATCAGCCCCAGCATTTT. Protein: CASSIGQFLSNQPQHF.

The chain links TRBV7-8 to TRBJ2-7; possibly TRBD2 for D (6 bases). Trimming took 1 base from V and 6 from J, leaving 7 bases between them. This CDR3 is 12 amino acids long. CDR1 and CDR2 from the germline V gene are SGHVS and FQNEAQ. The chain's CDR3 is CASSLVEGEQYF. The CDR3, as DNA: TGTGCCAGCAGCTTAGTGGAGGGCGAGCAGTACTTC.

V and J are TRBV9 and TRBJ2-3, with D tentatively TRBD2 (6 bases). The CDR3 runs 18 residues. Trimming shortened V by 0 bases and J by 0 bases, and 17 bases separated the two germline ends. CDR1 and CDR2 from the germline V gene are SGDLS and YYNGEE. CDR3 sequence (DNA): TGTGCCAGCAGCGTAGGACTAGGATTCCCCTCTAGCACAGATACGCAGTATTTT. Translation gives CASSVGLGFPSSTDTQYF.